One and the same sample provided the 12 T cell receptor beta chains below, sequenced in a study of post-analysis software for immune sequencing data. Every TCR beta cDNA library bore unique molecular identifiers. TCRdb itself ran the PCR reads through MiXCR, one entry per CDR3 protein. The repertoire has roughly 410,000 distinct CDR3 sequences, roughly 30% of them found once; the top ten carry roughly 13%. No antigens are known for them. Study-level findings and limits: Higher frequency in patients than in controls was seen for about five TRBV segments, with TRBV5-6, TRBV5-1 and TRBV20-1 among them.

Sequenced material: blood. These receptors came from a girl aged 10-17 years with multiple sclerosis.

This clonotype has a handful of counts. V and J are TRBV7-2 and TRBJ2-5, with D perhaps matching TRBD2 (6 bases). The DNA end is more similar to TRBJ2-7, so the J call may be wrong. CDR3 length: 15 amino acids. The germline gives CDR1 SGHTA, CDR2 FQGNSA. CDR3 DNA: TGTGCCAGCAGTGACGTGGGACTCCGGCCCTACGAGCAGTACTTC. The encoded protein is CASSDVGLRPYEQYF.

This chain's CDR3 is CATSDPGSYNEQFF. In nucleotides, the CDR3 is TGTGCCACCAGTGACCCGGGCAGCTACAATGAGCAGTTCTTC. This sequence joins TRBV24-1 and TRBJ2-1, with unresolved D. V was cut by 4 bases and J by 3 bases, with 9 bases left in between. The CDR3 runs to 14 residues. Per germline, CDR1 KGHDR and CDR2 SFDVKD.

The rearrangement links TRBV24-1 to TRBJ1-1; D perhaps matches TRBD1 (5 bases). There are 14 residues in the CDR3. CDR1 KGHDR and CDR2 SFDVKD come from the germline V gene. V shed 3 bases and J shed 10 bases, with 17 bases lying between them. CDR3 DNA: TGTGCCACCAGTGATCGCTTGGGGTCGAGGGGAGCTTTCTTT. Translated: CATSDRLGSRGAFF.

This clonotype was counted between two and nine times. The chain links TRBV20-1 to TRBJ2-3; no firm D call. Deletions cut 3 bases from V and 2 bases from J, with 9 bases between. The V gene's germline CDR1 is DFQATT and CDR2 SNEGSKA (reference sequence). There are 13 residues in the CDR3. CDR3 nucleotide sequence: TGCAGTGCTAGCTCGGACCCCACAGATACGCAGTATTTT. This translates into CSASSDPTDTQYF.

This clonotype was seen ten or more times. This chain uses TRBV7-8 with TRBJ2-6, with D possibly called TRBD1 or TRBD2 (6 bases each). CDR1 and CDR2 from the germline V gene are SGHVS and FQNEAQ. The CDR3 is 17 residues long. Trimming shortened V by 5 bases and J by 2 bases, and 16 bases separated the two germline ends. This CDR3 reads CASSHFKGGPGANVLTF. As DNA, the CDR3 is TGTGCCAGCAGCCACTTCAAGGGGGGTCCTGGGGCCAACGTCCTGACTTTC.

This clonotype was found once. The V gene is TRBV4-1, the J gene TRBJ2-5, with D maybe TRBD2 (6 bases). The last part of the DNA fits TRBJ2-7 better; the J call may be wrong. The CDR3 has 14 amino acids. The V gene's germline CDR1 is MGHRA and CDR2 YSYEKL. CDR3 nucleotide sequence: TGCGCCAGCAGCCAAGGGACCGGGGGAAACGAGCAGTACTTC. This sequence encodes CASSQGTGGNEQYF.

The chain links TRBV18 to TRBJ2-7; no clear D gene. Germline assignment: CDR1 KGHSH and CDR2 LQKENI. This CDR3 has 15 amino acids. The V and J ends lost 1 base and 0 bases respectively, with 10 bases between them. CDR3 protein: CASSPLSSDSYEQYF. CDR3 in DNA: TGTGCCAGCTCACCACTATCGAGCGACTCCTACGAGCAGTACTTC.

This chain links TRBV12-5 with TRBJ2-3; D possibly corresponds to TRBD2 (5 bases). The germline gives CDR1 LGHNT, CDR2 FRNRAP. This CDR3 is built from 14 residues. V gave up 7 bases and J gave up 2 bases, with 13 bases separating them. The CDR3: CASVTGIPTDTQYF. CDR3 bases: TGTGCTAGTGTAACGGGAATACCCACAGATACGCAGTATTTT.

The rearrangement links TRBV9 to TRBJ1-6, with D maybe TRBD1 (5 bases). Trimming stripped 3 bases from V and 10 bases from J, with 17 bases between. The germline CDR1 and CDR2 sequences are SGDLS and YYNGEE. CDR3 size: 15 residues. This CDR3 is CASSDGGALRSPLHF. CDR3 coding DNA: TGTGCCAGCAGCGATGGCGGGGCCCTACGGTCACCCCTCCACTTT.

The chain has TRBV18 and TRBJ2-5; 10 bases line up with TRBD2. The trim removed 3 bases at V and 0 bases at J, leaving 4 bases unmatched. This CDR3 region has 16 residues. Germline CDR1 reads KGHSH; CDR2 reads LQKENI. This CDR3 is CASSPTSGTYQETQYF. The CDR3, as DNA: TGTGCCAGCTCACCTACTAGCGGGACGTACCAAGAGACCCAGTACTTC.

V and J are TRBV28 and TRBJ2-3; TRBD1 is a possible D gene (6 bases). This CDR3 has 15 residues. Trimming took 5 bases from V and 3 from J, leaving 15 bases between them. Germline-derived CDR1 and CDR2 are MDHEN and SYDVKM. Here the CDR3 reads CASSGGPSWTDTQYF. CDR3 DNA: TGTGCCAGCAGTGGGGGCCCCAGTTGGACAGATACGCAGTATTTT.

The chain has TRBV6-5 and TRBJ1-2; D is uncertain. The CDR3 loop spans 11 amino acids. CDR1 MNHEY and CDR2 SVGAGI come from the germline V gene. The ends were cut back, 4 bases at V and 8 bases at J, with 8 bases in the middle. CDR3 in amino acids: CASSSTGGYTF. CDR3 sequence (DNA): TGTGCCAGCAGTTCTACGGGAGGCTACACCTTC.